This T cell receptor (beta chain) was recorded in a study of CD8 T cells in Susac syndrome. Broader study findings: As the study acknowledged, the number of individuals who were part of its TCR sequencing and HLA analysis was relatively small.

Turning to this clonotype: Its cognate antigen is unknown.

The sequenced target, TCR beta, came from blood CD8+ and CD4+ T cells. Reverse transcription of roughly 0.5 to 1 ug RNA was carried out with random hexamers. TCRdb analysed the immunoSEQ multiplex PCR reads with MiXCR anew, one entry per CDR3 protein. The sample contains 200,000 or so distinct CDR3 sequences, 90% to 95% of which appear only once. The CDR3 length is 14 residues. The V gene's germline CDR1 is LGHDT and CDR2 YNNKEL (reference sequence). The trim removed 1 base at V and 3 bases at J, leaving 3 bases unmatched. The sequencing sample was made of CD4+ T cells from PBMCs. This chain joins TRBV3-1 and TRBJ2-7, with 7 bases identical to TRBD1. This TCR was recovered from a human donor with multiple sclerosis. Here the CDR3 reads CASSQARQGYEQYF. CDR3 nucleotides: TGTGCCAGCAGCCAAGCTAGACAGGGCTACGAGCAGTACTTC.